Listed here are 9 T cell receptor beta chains from one sample, sequenced in a study of cytomegalovirus exposure and HLA in healthy donors. Profiling relied on immunoSEQ multiplex PCR, and the TCRdb table lists in-frame clones only, not all of them. The sample has about 160,000 clones; roughly 90% are singletons. Specimen: PBMCs. The source is a young woman in good health and CMV-seronegative.

A single count supports this clone. The same CDR3 also results from other DNA sequences found in this sample. V is TRBV6-5 and J is TRBJ2-7; D is possibly TRBD1 (5 bases). The V end was cut by 2 bases, the J end by 0 bases, with 11 bases between. Germline V lookup: CDR1 MNHEY, CDR2 SVGAGI. The CDR3 has 15 amino acids. CDR3 loop: CASSYGADSSYEQYF. CDR3 sequence (DNA): TGTGCCAGCAGTTACGGGGCAGATAGCTCCTACGAGCAGTACTTC.

V gene TRBV29-1 combines with J gene TRBJ1-3; no definite D call. Germline V lookup: CDR1 SQVTM, CDR2 ANQGSEA. The CDR3 spans 12 residues. The V end was cut by 3 bases, the J end by 3 bases, with 6 bases between. The CDR3 spells CSVDVGGNTIYF. The CDR3 nucleotides read TGCAGCGTTGATGTCGGTGGAAACACCATATATTTT.

V usage is TRBV9 and J usage is TRBJ2-7; the match to TRBD2 covers 7 bases. Germline loops: CDR1 SGDLS, CDR2 YYNGEE. The trim removed 3 bases at V and 4 bases at J, leaving 13 bases unmatched. CDR3 length equals 16 residues. For the CDR3, the DNA is TGTGCCAGCAGCGCTGCGGACCAGGGAGGGACTTACGAGCAGTACTTC. It specifies CASSAADQGGTYEQYF.

The genes are TRBV5-1 and TRBJ2-2, with unresolved D. Trimming cost V 1 base and J 2 bases, with 6 bases left between them. Germline CDR1 SGHRS, CDR2 YFSETQ. CDR3 size: 14 residues. Written as DNA, the CDR3 is TGCGCCAGCAGCTTGCATACTAACACCGGGGAGCTGTTTTTT. It encodes CASSLHTNTGELFF.

This chain joins TRBV9 and TRBJ1-2, with TRBD1 as a possible D gene (6 bases). CDR1 and CDR2 (germline): SGDLS, YYNGEE. V shed 7 bases and J shed 1 base, with 14 bases lying between them. CDR3 length equals 14 residues. For the CDR3, the DNA is TGTGCCAGCGGTCCGGGACATAATAACTATGGCTACACCTTC. It codes for CASGPGHNNYGYTF.

This rearrangement joins TRBV10-3 to TRBJ2-1, with a weak D call TRBD2 (5 bases). The V gene lost 8 bases and the J gene lost 2 bases, with 13 bases spanning the gap. Germline V gene sequence: CDR1 ENHRY, CDR2 SYGVKD. The CDR3 has 14 residues. DNA of the CDR3: TGTGCCATCGTTAATTCCGGGACCTACAATGAGCAGTTCTTC. Its protein is CAIVNSGTYNEQFF.

The chain combines TRBV7-2 with TRBJ2-1; 8 bases map to TRBD2. This CDR3 has 16 residues. Germline assignment: CDR1 SGHTA and CDR2 FQGNSA. The ends lost 6 bases at V and 7 bases at J; junction bases unmatched: 14. This CDR3 reads CASSHRGLVLGNEQFF. The CDR3 DNA is TGTGCCAGCAGTCACCGGGGACTAGTCTTGGGGAATGAGCAGTTCTTC.

This clone was seen once. V and J are TRBV19 and TRBJ1-1; D gene uncertain. This CDR3 has 12 residues. CDR1 and CDR2 (germline): LNHDA, SQIVND (reference sequence). V lost 5 bases to trimming and J lost 3 bases, with 7 bases between them. The CDR3 DNA follows: TGTGCCAGTAGTGACTATTACACTGAAGCTTTCTTT. It is translated as CASSDYYTEAFF.

This clone was observed a handful of times. The rearrangement links TRBV19 to TRBJ1-2; TRBD1 matches at 7 bases. CDR3 length: 13 amino acids. Per the germline V gene, CDR1 is LNHDA and CDR2 is SQIVND (reference sequence). V lost 6 bases, J lost 2 bases, and 3 bases stayed unmatched. CDR3 residues: CASRLQGNYGYTF. The CDR3 DNA is TGTGCCAGTAGGCTACAGGGGAACTATGGCTACACCTTC.